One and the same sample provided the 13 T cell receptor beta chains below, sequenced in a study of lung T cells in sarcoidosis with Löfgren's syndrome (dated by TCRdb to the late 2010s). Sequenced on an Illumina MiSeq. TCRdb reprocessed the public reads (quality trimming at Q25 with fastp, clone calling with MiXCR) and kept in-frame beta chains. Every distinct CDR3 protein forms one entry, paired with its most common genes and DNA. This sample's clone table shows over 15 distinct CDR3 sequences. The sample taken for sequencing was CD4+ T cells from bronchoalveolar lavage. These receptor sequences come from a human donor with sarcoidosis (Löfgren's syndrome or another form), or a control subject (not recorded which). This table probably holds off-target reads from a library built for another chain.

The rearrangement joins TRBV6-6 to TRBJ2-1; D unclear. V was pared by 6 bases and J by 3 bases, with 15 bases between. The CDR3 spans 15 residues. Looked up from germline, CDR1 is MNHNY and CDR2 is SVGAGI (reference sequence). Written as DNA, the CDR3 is TGTGCCAGCAGGGAAACAGAGGTGATCTACAATGAGCAGTTCTTC. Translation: CASRETEVIYNEQFF.

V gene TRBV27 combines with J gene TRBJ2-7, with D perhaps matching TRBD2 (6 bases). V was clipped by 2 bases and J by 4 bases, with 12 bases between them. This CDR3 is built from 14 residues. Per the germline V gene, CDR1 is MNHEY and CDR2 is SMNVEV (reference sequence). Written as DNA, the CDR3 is TGTGCCAGCAGTTTAGGGGGGAGTCTGTACGAGCAGTACTTC. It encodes CASSLGGSLYEQYF.

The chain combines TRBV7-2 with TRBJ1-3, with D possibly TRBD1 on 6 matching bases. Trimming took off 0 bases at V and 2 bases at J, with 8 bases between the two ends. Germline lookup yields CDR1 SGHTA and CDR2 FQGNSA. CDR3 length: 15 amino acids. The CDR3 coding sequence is TGTGCCAGCAGCTTAGCGCAGGGGACTGGAAACACCATATATTTT. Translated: CASSLAQGTGNTIYF.

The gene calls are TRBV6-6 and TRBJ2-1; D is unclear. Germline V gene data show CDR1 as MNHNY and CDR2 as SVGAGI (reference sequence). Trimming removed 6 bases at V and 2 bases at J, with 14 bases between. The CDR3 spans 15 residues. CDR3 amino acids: CASRGGPQAYNEQFF. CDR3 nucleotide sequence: TGTGCCAGCAGGGGCGGACCACAAGCCTACAATGAGCAGTTCTTC.

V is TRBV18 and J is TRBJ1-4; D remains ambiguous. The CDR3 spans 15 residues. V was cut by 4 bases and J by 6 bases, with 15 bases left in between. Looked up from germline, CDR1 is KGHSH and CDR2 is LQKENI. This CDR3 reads CASSLGPAVDEKLFF. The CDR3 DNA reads TGTGCCAGCTCACTAGGTCCGGCGGTGGATGAAAAACTGTTTTTT.

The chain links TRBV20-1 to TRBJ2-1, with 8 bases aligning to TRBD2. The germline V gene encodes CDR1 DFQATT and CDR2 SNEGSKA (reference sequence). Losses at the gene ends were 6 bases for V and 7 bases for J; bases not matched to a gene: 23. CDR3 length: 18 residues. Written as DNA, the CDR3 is TGCAGTGCCCAGGGACTAGTGGCAGTGTCCGTCACTATTAATGAGCAGTTCTTC. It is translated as CSAQGLVAVSVTINEQFF.

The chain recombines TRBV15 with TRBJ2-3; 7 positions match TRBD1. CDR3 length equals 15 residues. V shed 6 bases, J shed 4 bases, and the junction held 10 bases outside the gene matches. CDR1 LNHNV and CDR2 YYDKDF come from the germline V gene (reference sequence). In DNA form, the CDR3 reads TGTGCCACCAGAAGTGCCAGGGGGAGCGCAGATACGCAGTATTTT. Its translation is CATRSARGSADTQYF.

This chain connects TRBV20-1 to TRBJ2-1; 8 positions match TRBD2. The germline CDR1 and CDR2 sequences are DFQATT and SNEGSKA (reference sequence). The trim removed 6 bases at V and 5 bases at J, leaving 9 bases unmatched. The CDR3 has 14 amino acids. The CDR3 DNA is TGCAGTGCCCGATTTAGCGGGATCGACAATGAGCAGTTCTTC. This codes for CSARFSGIDNEQFF.

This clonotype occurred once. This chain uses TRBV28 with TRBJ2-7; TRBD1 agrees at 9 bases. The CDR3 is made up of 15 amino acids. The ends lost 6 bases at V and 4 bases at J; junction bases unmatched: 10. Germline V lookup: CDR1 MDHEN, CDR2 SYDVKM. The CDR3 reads CASRLQGARTYEQYF. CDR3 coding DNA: TGTGCCAGCAGACTACAGGGGGCGCGAACTTACGAGCAGTACTTC. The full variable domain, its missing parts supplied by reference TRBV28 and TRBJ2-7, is DVKVTQSSRYLVKRTGEKVFLECVQDMDHENMFWYRQDPGLGLRLIYFSYDVKMKEKGDIPEGYSVSREKKERFSLILESASTNQTSMYLCASRLQGARTYEQYFGPGTRLTVT.

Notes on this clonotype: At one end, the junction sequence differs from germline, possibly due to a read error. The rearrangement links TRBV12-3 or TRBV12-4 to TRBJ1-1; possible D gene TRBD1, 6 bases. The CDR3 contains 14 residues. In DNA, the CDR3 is TGTGCCAGCAGTTACAGGGAGGTGAACACTGAAGTTTTCTTT. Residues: CASSYREVNTEVFF.

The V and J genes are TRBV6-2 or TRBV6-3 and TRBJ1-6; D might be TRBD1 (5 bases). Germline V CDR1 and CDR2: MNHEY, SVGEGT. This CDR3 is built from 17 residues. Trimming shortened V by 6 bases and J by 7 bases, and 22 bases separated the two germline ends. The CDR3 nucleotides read TGTGCCAGCAGATCTACTGGACTTGGGGCGAGGAATTCACCCCTCCACTTT. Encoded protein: CASRSTGLGARNSPLHF.

The CDR3 DNA sequence: TGTGCCAGCAGTATTGATTATCAGCCCCAGCATTTT. Its translation is CASSIDYQPQHF. The chain combines TRBV6-1 with TRBJ1-5; D is undetermined. Trimming took off 5 bases at V and 5 bases at J, with 7 bases between the two ends. In germline, CDR1 is MNHNS, CDR2 SASEGT. The CDR3 sequence is 12 residues long.

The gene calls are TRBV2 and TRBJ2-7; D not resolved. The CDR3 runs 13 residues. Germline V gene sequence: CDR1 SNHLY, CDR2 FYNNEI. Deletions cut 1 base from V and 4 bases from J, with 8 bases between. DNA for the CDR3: TGTGCCAGCAGTGAAGGTCTGCGGTACGAGCAGTACTTC. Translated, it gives CASSEGLRYEQYF.